This T cell receptor (beta chain) was documented in a study of sequential checkpoint blockade in melanoma. Study context: After both sequences, patients received maintenance nivolumab.

The protocol was immunoSEQ multiplex PCR, while the TCRdb copy is restricted to in-frame clones and leaves out a portion. The sample lists under 5,500 clones; over 70% were seen once. The germline gives CDR1 PRHDT, CDR2 FYEKMQ (reference sequence). The CDR3 is 12 residues long. V lost 5 bases and J 5 bases, leaving 9 bases between the germline ends. Noted treatment: randomized to nivolumab then ipilimumab (arm A) or the reverse (arm B). No patient had prior DNA-damaging chemotherapy. From thawed PBMCs, live CD3+CD8+ cells negative for CD19 and CD56 were sorted. The chain links TRBV13 to TRBJ1-1, with a possible D match to TRBD1 (6 bases). The receptor was derived from a human patient with melanoma. Some clones in this sample may be carry-over from other donors' samples. This sample comprised CD8+ T cells sorted from blood (inferred from file names), obtained from a patient given nivolumab and ipilimumab in sequence. CDR3 sequence: CASSPQGTEAFF. CDR3 DNA sequence: TGTGCCAGCAGCCCACAGGGAACTGAAGCTTTCTTT.